A single sample gave rise to the 21 T cell receptor beta chains below, sequenced in a study of early T cells in non-severe SARS-CoV-2 infection. TCRdb fed the 5' RACE reads into MiXCR, producing one record per CDR3 protein. The data contain about 66,000 distinct CDR3 sequences, approximately 9% of them singletons. Sequenced: whole blood. The receptor set was obtained from an adult who was a healthcare worker with PCR-confirmed SARS-CoV-2 infection or an uninfected control (not recorded which).

This clonotype has a count of ten or more. This rearrangement joins TRBV12-3 or TRBV12-4 to TRBJ1-5; 9 bases align to TRBD1. V shed 4 bases, J shed 5 bases, and the junction held 0 bases outside the gene matches. The CDR3 length is 13 residues. The CDR3 loop reads CASSWTGDQPQHF. CDR3 DNA: TGTGCCAGCAGTTGGACAGGGGATCAGCCCCAGCATTTT.

The table lists this clonotype with a few counts. The chain joins TRBV28 to TRBJ2-7, with 8 bases fitting TRBD1. The CDR3 loop spans 15 amino acids. V was pared by 4 bases and J by 2 bases, with 7 bases of the junction left unmatched. Germline assignment: CDR1 MDHEN and CDR2 SYDVKM. CDR3: CASSSQGVLTYEQYF. CDR3 in DNA: TGTGCCAGCAGTTCACAGGGGGTCTTAACCTACGAGCAGTACTTC.

The genes are TRBV20-1 and TRBJ2-5, with D maybe TRBD1 (7 bases). V lost 6 bases and J 5 bases, leaving 16 bases between the germline ends. The germline CDR1 and CDR2 sequences are DFQATT and SNEGSKA (reference sequence). The CDR3 runs 13 residues. The CDR3 coding sequence is TGCAGTGCCAAAGGAGGGGGCGGTGAGACCCAGTACTTC. It encodes CSAKGGGGETQYF.

This clonotype was counted at least ten times. This sequence joins TRBV7-6 and TRBJ2-7; 9 bases align to TRBD1. CDR1 is SGHVS, CDR2 FNYEAQ, per germline. CDR3 length: 14 amino acids. The V and J ends lost 3 bases and 4 bases, in that order; junction bases with no gene match: 4. The CDR3 DNA reads as TGTGCCAGCAGCTTGGGGACAGGGCTTTACGAGCAGTACTTC. It yields the protein CASSLGTGLYEQYF.

This chain connects TRBV7-3 to TRBJ2-2, with 12 bases fitting TRBD2. The CDR3 sequence is 16 residues long. With 2 bases clipped from V and 5 bases from J, the junction kept 3 bases outside the gene matches. The germline V gene encodes CDR1 SGHTA and CDR2 FQGTGA. As DNA, the CDR3 is TGTGCCAGCAGCTTAGTGGGGACTAGCGGGACCGGGGAGCTGTTTTTT. Amino acids: CASSLVGTSGTGELFF.

This clonotype is classed as medium-sized. The chain joins TRBV12-3 or TRBV12-4 to TRBJ1-2, with D perhaps TRBD1 (5 bases). There are 12 residues in the CDR3. Trimming took off 6 bases at V and 7 bases at J, with 12 bases between the two ends. The CDR3 coding sequence is TGTGCCAGCAGCCTCAGACAGCTTGGCTACACCTTC. Its translation: CASSLRQLGYTF.

This clonotype has a handful of counts. The V and J genes are TRBV20-1 and TRBJ2-3, with 7 bases lining up with TRBD1. This CDR3 is 15 amino acids long. The ends lost 6 bases at V and 5 bases at J; junction bases unmatched: 14. Germline CDR1 and CDR2: DFQATT and SNEGSKA (reference sequence). The DNA of the CDR3 is TGCAGTGCCTCCGGGCGAGAGAGGGACAGAGATACGCAGTATTTT. It specifies CSASGRERDRDTQYF.

Ten or more counts support this clonotype. The J gene is TRBJ1-1, the V gene TRBV15, with no clear D. The CDR3 spans 18 residues. Per the germline V gene, CDR1 is LNHNV and CDR2 is YYDKDF (reference sequence). Trimming took off 0 bases at V and 8 bases at J, with 25 bases between the two ends. CDR3: CATSRDLIGHSSGREAFF. The CDR3 DNA follows: TGTGCCACCAGCAGAGATCTTATCGGGCACAGCTCCGGCCGAGAAGCTTTCTTT.

This clonotype was found many times. The chain combines TRBV20-1 with TRBJ2-7; D not resolved. Trimming took 3 bases from V and 0 from J, leaving 9 bases between them. The germline gives CDR1 DFQATT, CDR2 SNEGSKA (reference sequence). The CDR3 loop spans 13 amino acids. CDR3 residues: CSASKSASYEQYF. The CDR3 DNA follows: TGCAGTGCTAGTAAAAGCGCCTCCTACGAGCAGTACTTC.

This clonotype has more than one count but fewer than ten. This chain connects TRBV7-6 to TRBJ2-1; D is unclear. This CDR3 comprises 17 residues. CDR1 and CDR2 from the germline V gene are SGHVS and FNYEAQ. V lost 5 bases and J lost 0, with 17 bases in between. CDR3 protein: CASSPQHGSSSYNEQFF. In DNA, the CDR3 is TGTGCCAGCAGCCCCCAACATGGCTCTAGCTCCTACAATGAGCAGTTCTTC.

This clonotype was detected many times. The genes are TRBV12-3 or TRBV12-4 and TRBJ1-2, with D possibly TRBD1 on 5 matching bases. CDR3 size: 13 residues. Trimming stripped 4 bases from V and 4 bases from J, with 10 bases between. The CDR3 loop is CASSSTGPYGYTF. The CDR3 DNA follows: TGTGCCAGCAGTTCCACAGGTCCCTATGGCTACACCTTC.

This chain links TRBV28 with TRBJ1-1; 10 nucleotides align to TRBD1. This CDR3 contains 15 residues. Germline lookup yields CDR1 MDHEN and CDR2 SYDVKM. V lost 4 bases, J lost 6 bases, and 8 bases stayed unmatched. CDR3 DNA sequence: TGTGCCAGCAGTTCCCCGACAGGGGGCAGCGCTGAAGCTTTCTTT. It translates to CASSSPTGGSAEAFF. The complete variable domain, with remaining parts taken from reference TRBV28 and TRBJ1-1, reads DVKVTQSSRYLVKRTGEKVFLECVQDMDHENMFWYRQDPGLGLRLIYFSYDVKMKEKGDIPEGYSVSREKKERFSLILESASTNQTSMYLCASSSPTGGSAEAFFGQGTRLTVV.

This clonotype has only a few counts. The chain has TRBV3-1 and TRBJ2-7; D might be TRBD1 (6 bases). The germline CDR1 and CDR2 sequences are LGHDT and YNNKEL (reference sequence). The CDR3 length is 14 residues. V dropped 4 bases and J dropped 2 bases, with 12 bases sitting between them. This chain's CDR3 is CASSLGGVAYEQYF. The CDR3 DNA follows: TGTGCCAGCAGCCTAGGGGGTGTCGCCTACGAGCAGTACTTC.

The V call is TRBV7-8, the J call TRBJ1-6, with no clear D. V was trimmed by 1 base and J by 7 bases, leaving 11 bases between them. This CDR3 contains 15 residues. Germline V gene data show CDR1 as SGHVS and CDR2 as FQNEAQ. The CDR3 protein is CASSLDGLTNSPLHF. The CDR3 nucleotides are TGTGCCAGCAGCTTAGATGGCCTTACAAATTCACCCCTCCACTTT.

The rearrangement links TRBV28 to TRBJ2-7, with 14 bases lining up with TRBD2. CDR3 length equals 17 residues. Germline CDR1 reads MDHEN; CDR2 reads SYDVKM. V was pared by 6 bases and J by 2 bases, with 9 bases of the junction left unmatched. The CDR3 sequence: CASRPPGLAGDTYEQYF. In DNA, the CDR3 is TGTGCCAGCAGACCACCGGGACTAGCGGGAGATACCTACGAGCAGTACTTC. Full variable domain (outside the CDR3, taken from reference TRBV28 and TRBJ2-7): DVKVTQSSRYLVKRTGEKVFLECVQDMDHENMFWYRQDPGLGLRLIYFSYDVKMKEKGDIPEGYSVSREKKERFSLILESASTNQTSMYLCASRPPGLAGDTYEQYFGPGTRLTVT.

This clonotype was counted many times. The chain couples TRBV12-3 or TRBV12-4 to TRBJ2-1; 10 bases fit TRBD2. This CDR3 region has 15 residues. Trimming took 6 bases from V and 9 from J; bases not matched to a gene: 11. The CDR3 region has the DNA TGTGCCAGCAGCCGTGCCCTAGCGGGAGAGGTTGAGCAGTTCTTC. Its protein product is CASSRALAGEVEQFF.

This clonotype was seen ten or more times. V usage is TRBV7-9 and J usage is TRBJ1-5, with 9 positions matching TRBD1. The CDR3 loop spans 15 amino acids. The V and J ends lost 5 bases and 4 bases, in that order; junction bases with no gene match: 6. Germline loops: CDR1 SEHNR, CDR2 FQNEAQ (reference sequence). CDR3 sequence: CASSPDRGGNQPQHF. The CDR3 bases are TGTGCCAGCAGCCCGGACAGGGGAGGTAATCAGCCCCAGCATTTT.

This chain joins TRBV27 and TRBJ2-5; D unresolved. CDR1 MNHEY and CDR2 SMNVEV come from the germline V gene (reference sequence). Trimming pared 4 bases from V and 5 bases from J, leaving 8 bases between. The length of the CDR3 is 12 residues. CDR3 loop: CASSSEGETQYF. The CDR3 DNA follows: TGTGCCAGCAGTTCCGAAGGGGAGACCCAGTACTTC.

The CDR3 loop is CSASGARSSYEQYF. CDR3 sequence (DNA): TGCAGCGCCTCGGGAGCGAGGAGCTCCTACGAGCAGTACTTC. The gene calls are TRBV20-1 and TRBJ2-7, with a tentative D call TRBD2 (6 bases). CDR3 size: 14 residues. The germline gives CDR1 DFQATT, CDR2 SNEGSKA (reference sequence).

This clonotype was recorded at least ten times. The chain links TRBV27 to TRBJ2-7; D perhaps matches TRBD1 (5 bases). Germline V gene sequence: CDR1 MNHEY, CDR2 SMNVEV (reference sequence). The V end was cut by 3 bases, the J end by 7 bases, with 13 bases between. This CDR3 comprises 13 residues. The CDR3 region is CASSFNGAREQYF. Here the CDR3 DNA reads TGTGCCAGCAGTTTTAATGGGGCGCGGGAGCAGTACTTC.

This clonotype was detected only a few times. The V gene is TRBV3-1, the J gene TRBJ1-1; D not resolved. Trimming stripped 5 bases from V and 1 base from J, with 11 bases between. The CDR3 runs to 14 residues. Germline V gene sequence: CDR1 LGHDT, CDR2 YNNKEL (reference sequence). The chain's CDR3 is CASSSEAWNTEAFF. Written as DNA, the CDR3 is TGTGCCAGCAGCTCCGAGGCATGGAACACTGAAGCTTTCTTT.